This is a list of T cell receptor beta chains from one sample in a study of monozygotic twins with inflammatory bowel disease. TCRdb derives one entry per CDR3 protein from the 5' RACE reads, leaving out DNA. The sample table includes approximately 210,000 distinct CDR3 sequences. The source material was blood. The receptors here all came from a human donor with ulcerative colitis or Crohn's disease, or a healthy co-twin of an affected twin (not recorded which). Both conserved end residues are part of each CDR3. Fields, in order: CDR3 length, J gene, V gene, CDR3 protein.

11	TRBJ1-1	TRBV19	CASSSLALAFF
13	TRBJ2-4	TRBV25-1	CASSARAINIQYF
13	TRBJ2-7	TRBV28	CASKAGGRKEQYF
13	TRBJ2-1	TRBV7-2	CASRLTSVGEQFF
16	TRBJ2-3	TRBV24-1	CATSIGGGPNTDTQYF
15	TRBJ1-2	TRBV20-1	CSARRTRDSKSGYTF
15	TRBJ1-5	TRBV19	CASSIGRTVNQPQHF
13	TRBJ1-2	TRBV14	CASSQVTVGGYTF
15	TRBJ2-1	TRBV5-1	CASRLGVGSYNEQFF
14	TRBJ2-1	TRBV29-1	CSGTLGEGSDEQFF
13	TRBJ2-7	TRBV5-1	CASSFEAGGEQYF
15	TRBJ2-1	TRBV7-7	CASSKGQGRANEQFF
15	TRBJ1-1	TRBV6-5	CASILNRAMNTEAFF
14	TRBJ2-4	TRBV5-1	CASRPGQAKNIQYF
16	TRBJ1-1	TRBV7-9	CASSLGEQGLEAEAFF
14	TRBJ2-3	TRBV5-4	CASSFRTGLDTQYF
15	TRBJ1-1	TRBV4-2	CASSQGFGDRTEAFF
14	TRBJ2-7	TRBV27	CASRRLAGESEQYF
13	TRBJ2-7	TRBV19	CASSSTRSYEQYF
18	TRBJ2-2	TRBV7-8	CASSLFGVAGEETGELFF
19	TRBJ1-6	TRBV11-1	CASSFGTGRGAAYNSPLHF
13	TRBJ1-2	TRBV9	CASSVDRNYGYTF
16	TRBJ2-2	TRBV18	CASSPNPTGGYVELFF
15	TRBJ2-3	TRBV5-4	CASSLEAGETDTQYF
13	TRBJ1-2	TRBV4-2	CASSQAIGWGYTF
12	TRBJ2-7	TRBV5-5	CASSFKGYEQYF
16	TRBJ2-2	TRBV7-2	CASSLAGLATAGELFF
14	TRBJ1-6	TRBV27	CASRDSSYNSPLHF
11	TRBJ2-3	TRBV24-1	CATSDGELQYF
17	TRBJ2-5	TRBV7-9	CASSPHERAASQETQYF
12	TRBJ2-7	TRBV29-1	CSVGGMRVEQYF
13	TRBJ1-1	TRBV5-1	CASSEGTGVVAFF
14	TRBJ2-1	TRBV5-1	CASGPPGSYNEQFF
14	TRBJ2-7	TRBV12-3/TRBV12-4	CASSLSISGDEQYF
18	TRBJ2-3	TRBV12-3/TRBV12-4	CASSNPLWGRGVTDTQYF
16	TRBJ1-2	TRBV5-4	CASSLGDRGRNYGYTF
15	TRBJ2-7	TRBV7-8	CASSLPRGSTYEQYF
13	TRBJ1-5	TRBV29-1	CSAALGVDQPQHF